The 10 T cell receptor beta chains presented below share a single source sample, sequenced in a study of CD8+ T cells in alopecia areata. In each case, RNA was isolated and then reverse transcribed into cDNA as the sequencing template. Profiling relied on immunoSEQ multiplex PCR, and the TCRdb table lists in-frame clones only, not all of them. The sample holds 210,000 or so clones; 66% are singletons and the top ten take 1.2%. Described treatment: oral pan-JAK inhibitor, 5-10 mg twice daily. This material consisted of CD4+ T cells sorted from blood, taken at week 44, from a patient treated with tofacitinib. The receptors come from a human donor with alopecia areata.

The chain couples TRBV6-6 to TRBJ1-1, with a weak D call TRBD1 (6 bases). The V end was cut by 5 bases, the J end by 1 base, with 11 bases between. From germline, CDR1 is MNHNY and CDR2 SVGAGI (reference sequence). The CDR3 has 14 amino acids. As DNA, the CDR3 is TGTGCCAGCAGTACGGGACACCCGAACACTGAAGCTTTCTTT. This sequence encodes CASSTGHPNTEAFF.

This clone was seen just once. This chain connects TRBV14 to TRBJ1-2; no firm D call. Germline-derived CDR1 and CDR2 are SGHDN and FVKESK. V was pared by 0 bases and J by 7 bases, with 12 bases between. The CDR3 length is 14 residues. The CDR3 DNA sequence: TGTGCCAGCAGCCAAGATGACCTATTAAGTGGCTACACCTTC. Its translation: CASSQDDLLSGYTF.

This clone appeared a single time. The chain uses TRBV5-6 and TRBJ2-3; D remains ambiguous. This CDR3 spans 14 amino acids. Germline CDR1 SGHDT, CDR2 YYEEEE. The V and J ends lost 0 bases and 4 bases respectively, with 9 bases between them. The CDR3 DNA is TGTGCCAGCAGCTTGGGAGGACGCGCAGATACGCAGTATTTT. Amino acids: CASSLGGRADTQYF.

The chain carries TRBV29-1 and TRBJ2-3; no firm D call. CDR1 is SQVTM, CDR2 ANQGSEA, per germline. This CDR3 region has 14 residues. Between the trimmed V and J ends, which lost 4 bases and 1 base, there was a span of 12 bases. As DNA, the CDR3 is TGCAGCGTTGTTGGAGCAGTGGGCACAGATACGCAGTATTTT. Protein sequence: CSVVGAVGTDTQYF.

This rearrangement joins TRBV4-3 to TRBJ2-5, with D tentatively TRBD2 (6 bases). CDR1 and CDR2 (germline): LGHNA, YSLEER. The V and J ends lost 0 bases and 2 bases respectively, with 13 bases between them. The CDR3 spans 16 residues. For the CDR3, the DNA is TGCGCCAGCAGCCAAGATAGGAGGGGAACTCAAGAGACCCAGTACTTC. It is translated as CASSQDRRGTQETQYF.

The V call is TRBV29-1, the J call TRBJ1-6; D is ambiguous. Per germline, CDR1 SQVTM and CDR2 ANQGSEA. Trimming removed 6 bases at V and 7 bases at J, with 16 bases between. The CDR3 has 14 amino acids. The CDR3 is CSVRAGGRNSPLHF. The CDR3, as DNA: TGCAGCGTAAGAGCCGGAGGGAGGAATTCACCCCTCCACTTT. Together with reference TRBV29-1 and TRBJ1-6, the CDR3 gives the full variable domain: SAVISQKPSRDICQRGTSLTIQCQVDSQVTMMFWYRQQPGQSLTLIATANQGSEATYESGFVIDKFPISRPNLTFSTLTVSNMSPEDSSIYLCSVRAGGRNSPLHFGNGTRLTVT.

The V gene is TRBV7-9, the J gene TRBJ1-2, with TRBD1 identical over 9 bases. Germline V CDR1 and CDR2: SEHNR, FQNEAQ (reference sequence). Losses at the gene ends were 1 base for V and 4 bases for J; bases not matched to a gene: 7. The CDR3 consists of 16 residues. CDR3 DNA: TGTGCCAGCAGCTTAGACGGGACAGGGACGGGCTATGGCTACACCTTC. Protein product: CASSLDGTGTGYGYTF.

The DNA for the CDR3 is TGTGCCAGCAGCTTGTTGGGGTCTGAAGCTTTCTTT. Translated, it gives CASSLLGSEAFF. The genes are TRBV5-4 and TRBJ1-1; D call uncertain. V was cut by 1 base and J by 6 bases, with 7 bases left in between. CDR3 size: 12 residues. Looked up from germline, CDR1 is SGHNT and CDR2 is YYREEE (reference sequence).

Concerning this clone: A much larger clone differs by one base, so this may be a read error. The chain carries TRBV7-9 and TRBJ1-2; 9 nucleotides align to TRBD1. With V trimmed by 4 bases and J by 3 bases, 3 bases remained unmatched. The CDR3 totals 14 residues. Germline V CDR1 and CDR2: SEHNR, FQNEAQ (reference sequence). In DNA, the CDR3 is TGTGCCAGCAGCTCCGGACAGGGGTACTATGGCTACACCTTC. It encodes CASSSGQGYYGYTF.

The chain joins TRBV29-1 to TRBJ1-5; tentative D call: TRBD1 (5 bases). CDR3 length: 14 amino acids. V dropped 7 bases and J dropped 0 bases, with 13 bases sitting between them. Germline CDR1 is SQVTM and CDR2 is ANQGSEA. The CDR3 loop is CSATQGNSNQPQHF. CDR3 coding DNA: TGCAGCGCGACCCAGGGAAATAGCAATCAGCCCCAGCATTTT.